These 27 T cell receptor beta chains were sequenced from one sample in a study of neurological immune-mediated disorders. TCRdb itself ran the 5' RACE reads through MiXCR, one entry per CDR3 protein. The top ten hold under 2.5% of the sample, which has some 55,000 distinct CDR3 sequences, roughly 7.7% seen once. Regarding time point: longitudinal time-point 3. The sequencing input was PBMCs. These receptors were taken from a middle-aged woman in good health.

This clonotype appeared many times. V is TRBV20-1 and J is TRBJ2-7; D may be TRBD1 (6 bases). Trimming pared 3 bases from V and 5 bases from J, leaving 14 bases between. Looked up from germline, CDR1 is DFQATT and CDR2 is SNEGSKA (reference sequence). This CDR3 region has 13 residues. This CDR3 is CSASTRGINEQYF. CDR3 sequence (DNA): TGCAGTGCTAGCACGAGGGGGATAAACGAGCAGTACTTC.

Ten or more counts support this clonotype. V gene TRBV29-1 combines with J gene TRBJ1-2; D uncertain. The CDR3 contains 11 residues. Trimming stripped 6 bases from V and 8 bases from J, with 13 bases between. In germline, CDR1 is SQVTM, CDR2 ANQGSEA. CDR3 residues: CSVATYSGYTF. CDR3 nucleotides: TGCAGCGTAGCGACGTACTCCGGCTACACCTTC. Drawing the rest from reference TRBV29-1 and TRBJ1-2, the complete variable domain is SAVISQKPSRDICQRGTSLTIQCQVDSQVTMMFWYRQQPGQSLTLIATANQGSEATYESGFVIDKFPISRPNLTFSTLTVSNMSPEDSSIYLCSVATYSGYTFGSGTRLTVV.

The sample holds many counts of this clonotype. V and J are TRBV2 and TRBJ2-4; tentatively, D is TRBD2 (6 bases). CDR1 is SNHLY and CDR2 is FYNNEI in the germline V gene. This CDR3 spans 14 amino acids. V shed 0 bases and J shed 15 bases, with 18 bases lying between them. The CDR3 protein is CASSEAVSAGSRYF. The DNA of the CDR3 is TGTGCCAGCAGTGAAGCGGTCTCTGCGGGGTCTCGGTACTTC.

This sequence joins TRBV9 and TRBJ2-3; 8 bases agree with TRBD2. CDR3 length: 16 amino acids. CDR1 SGDLS and CDR2 YYNGEE come from the germline V gene. J lost 0 bases, V lost 4 bases, and 7 bases had no gene match. The DNA for the CDR3 is TGTGCCAGCAGCACAAGGAGCGGGGGTAGCACAGATACGCAGTATTTT. This sequence encodes CASSTRSGGSTDTQYF.

This clonotype was detected many times. The chain has TRBV7-9 and TRBJ1-3; D is uncertain. V lost 1 base to trimming and J lost 4 bases, with 8 bases between them. Germline CDR1 and CDR2: SEHNR and FQNEAQ (reference sequence). The CDR3 is 14 amino acids. In DNA, the CDR3 is TGTGCCAGCAGCTTAGTGTGGAACGGAAACACCATATATTTT. Translation: CASSLVWNGNTIYF.

The V gene is TRBV20-1, the J gene TRBJ1-5, with D perhaps given as TRBD1 or TRBD2 (6 bases each). The J call may be in error: the DNA end matches TRBJ2-3 better. The CDR3 has 14 residues. Germline lookup yields CDR1 DFQATT and CDR2 SNEGSKA (reference sequence). The CDR3 protein is CSARPGGSNQPQYF. For the CDR3, the DNA is TGCAGTGCACGCCCCGGGGGCAGCAATCAGCCCCAGTATTTT.

At least ten counts were recorded for this clonotype. The V and J genes are TRBV20-1 and TRBJ2-2; D is unclear. V was trimmed by 5 bases and J by 2 bases, leaving 9 bases between them. CDR1 is DFQATT, CDR2 SNEGSKA, per germline (reference sequence). This CDR3 has 13 amino acids. The CDR3 region is CSAAVSNTGELFF. The CDR3 DNA follows: TGCAGTGCTGCGGTGTCAAACACCGGGGAGCTGTTTTTT.

Concerning this clonotype itself: A much larger clone lies one base from this, so it may be a read error. The chain combines TRBV3-1 with TRBJ2-2; D is ambiguous. V was cut by 8 bases and J by 2 bases, with 9 bases left in between. The CDR3 is 13 residues long. CDR1 is LGHDT, CDR2 YNNKEL, per germline (reference sequence). The DNA for the CDR3 is TGTGCCAGCGTGTTCTTCAACACCGGGGAGCTGTTTTTT. Protein sequence: CASVFFNTGELFF.

This clonotype was counted at least ten times. The V call is TRBV6-2 or TRBV6-3, the J call TRBJ2-5; a possible D gene is TRBD2 (6 bases). This CDR3 spans 15 amino acids. Germline V gene data show CDR1 as MNHEY and CDR2 as SVGEGT. The V and J ends lost 7 bases and 9 bases respectively, with 24 bases between them. The DNA of the CDR3 is TGTGCCAGCAACGACGGGAGCCGACTTTCGGTAGCCCAGTACTTC. Its protein product is CASNDGSRLSVAQYF.

This clonotype was seen ten or more times. V is TRBV12-3 or TRBV12-4 and J is TRBJ1-1, with D possibly being TRBD1 (5 bases). The CDR3 has 16 amino acids. Trimming took 8 bases from V and 5 from J, leaving 24 bases between them. The CDR3 DNA follows: TGTGCCAGCTCCGCCAGGGCCCCTACCCTAGGAACTGAAGCTTTCTTT. Its protein is CASSARAPTLGTEAFF.

In its sample, this clonotype was seen many times. This chain connects TRBV7-2 to TRBJ2-3; tentatively, D is TRBD1 or TRBD2 (5 bases each). The germline V gene has CDR1 SGHTA and CDR2 FQGNSA. With 0 bases removed from V and 4 bases from J, the gap between germline ends came to 8 bases. This CDR3 has 14 residues. This chain's CDR3 is CASSLAGAPDTQYF. CDR3 nucleotides: TGTGCCAGCAGCTTAGCCGGGGCCCCAGATACGCAGTATTTT.

This clonotype was picked up many times. V usage is TRBV18 and J usage is TRBJ2-1; D unclear. The CDR3 runs 15 residues. Between the trimmed V and J ends, which lost 5 bases and 0 bases, there was a span of 11 bases. Germline assignment: CDR1 KGHSH and CDR2 LQKENI. As DNA, the CDR3 is TGTGCCAGCTCATCGAAACTACCCTCCTACAATGAGCAGTTCTTC. Translating gives CASSSKLPSYNEQFF.

This clonotype occurred many times. J is TRBJ1-2 and V is TRBV7-2, with D unclear. The germline CDR1 and CDR2 sequences are SGHTA and FQGNSA. The CDR3 loop spans 12 amino acids. The V end lost 1 base, the J end lost 8 bases, and 8 bases lay between the germline ends. The CDR3 DNA follows: TGTGCCAGCAGCTTAGAGGTGGGCGGCTACACCTTC. Amino acid sequence: CASSLEVGGYTF.

This clonotype was picked up many times. The chain has TRBV5-1 and TRBJ1-2; 7 bases map to TRBD1. J lost 4 bases, V lost 3 bases, and 9 bases had no gene match. CDR3 length equals 15 residues. Looked up from germline, CDR1 is SGHRS and CDR2 is YFSETQ. CDR3 coding DNA: TGCGCCAGCAGCTCCGGACAGGTCCAATCCTATGGCTACACCTTC. Its translation is CASSSGQVQSYGYTF.

By sample share, this clonotype is medium-sized. This chain links TRBV4-1 with TRBJ2-3; 7 bases map to TRBD2. Germline-derived CDR1 and CDR2 are MGHRA and YSYEKL. The CDR3 is 16 amino acids. J gave up 5 bases and V 4 bases, and 12 bases lay outside the gene matches. The CDR3 DNA follows: TGCGCCAGCAGCCTGACTATCGGACGGGGGGAAGATACGCAGTATTTT. Protein: CASSLTIGRGEDTQYF.

This rearrangement joins TRBV5-1 to TRBJ2-1; possibly TRBD1 or TRBD2 for D (5 bases each). Germline V gives CDR1 SGHRS, CDR2 YFSETQ. V was cut by 0 bases and J by 5 bases, with 15 bases left in between. The CDR3 extends over 16 amino acids. The CDR3 protein is CASSLVGTFGHNEQFF. The CDR3 coding sequence is TGCGCCAGCAGCTTGGTAGGGACGTTCGGCCACAATGAGCAGTTCTTC.

Many counts were recorded for this clonotype. The rearrangement links TRBV6-2 or TRBV6-3 to TRBJ2-3, with a possible D match to TRBD1 (5 bases). V was shortened by 5 bases and J by 0 bases, with 9 bases between the two germline ends. This CDR3 is 14 amino acids long. Per germline, CDR1 MNHEY and CDR2 SVGEGT. DNA of the CDR3: TGTGCCAGCAGTCAAGGGGCCAGCACAGATACGCAGTATTTT. This gives the protein CASSQGASTDTQYF.

The table lists this clonotype with many counts. V usage is TRBV7-9 and J usage is TRBJ1-6; D is unresolved. V was clipped by 0 bases and J by 13 bases, with 13 bases between them. The CDR3 is 14 residues long. Germline loops: CDR1 SEHNR, CDR2 FQNEAQ (reference sequence). The CDR3 bases are TGTGCCAGCAGCTTAGCGGCAGCCCTATCGCCCCTCCACTTT. Translated, it gives CASSLAAALSPLHF.

The genes are TRBV9 and TRBJ1-3; D is possibly TRBD1 (6 bases). In germline, CDR1 is SGDLS, CDR2 YYNGEE. The CDR3 is 16 residues long. The V gene lost 0 bases and the J gene lost 1 base, with 11 bases spanning the gap. The CDR3 sequence: CASSVGTAPSGNTIYF. Here the CDR3 DNA reads TGTGCCAGCAGCGTAGGGACAGCCCCTTCTGGAAACACCATATATTTT.

This clonotype showed up many times. The chain has TRBV6-2 or TRBV6-3 and TRBJ1-2; 8 positions agree with TRBD1. Germline V CDR1 and CDR2: MNHEY, SVGEGT. The V segment lost 4 bases and the J segment 8 bases; nucleotides outside the gene matches: 12. This CDR3 region has 15 residues. In DNA form, the CDR3 reads TGTGCCAGCAGTTCCGGGACAGGTGCCGCGCGGGGCTACACCTTC. The encoded protein is CASSSGTGAARGYTF.

This clonotype was observed at least ten times. The chain recombines TRBV7-8 with TRBJ2-7; D may be TRBD1 (5 bases). In germline, CDR1 is SGHVS, CDR2 FQNEAQ. The CDR3 runs to 13 residues. Trimming pared 3 bases from V and 4 bases from J, leaving 10 bases between. CDR3 DNA sequence: TGTGCCAGCAGCTTGACGCAGGGTTACGAGCAGTACTTC. It is translated as CASSLTQGYEQYF.

There are many counts of this clonotype. The chain has TRBV7-2 and TRBJ2-7; D is uncertain. With 2 bases removed from V and 2 bases from J, the gap between germline ends came to 4 bases. The CDR3 has 12 amino acids. Germline assignment: CDR1 SGHTA and CDR2 FQGNSA. The DNA of the CDR3 is TGTGCCAGCAGCTTATACCCCTACGAGCAGTACTTC. Its translation: CASSLYPYEQYF.

This clonotype was seen at least ten times. This chain connects TRBV6-2 or TRBV6-3 to TRBJ2-1; D is ambiguous. The V end was cut by 11 bases, the J end by 4 bases, with 12 bases between. The length of the CDR3 is 12 residues. Germline CDR1 is MNHEY and CDR2 is SVGEGT. Here the CDR3 reads CARSRKYNEQFF. CDR3 sequence (DNA): TGTGCCCGAAGTCGTAAGTACAATGAGCAGTTCTTC.

This clonotype was observed at least ten times. This rearrangement joins TRBV15 to TRBJ2-7, with a possible D match to TRBD1 (6 bases). CDR1 and CDR2 from the germline V gene are LNHNV and YYDKDF (reference sequence). Deletions cut 4 bases from V and 1 base from J, with 11 bases between. The CDR3 is made up of 14 amino acids. CDR3 sequence: CATSKTGTSYEQYF. The CDR3 DNA is TGTGCCACCAGCAAGACAGGCACTTCCTACGAGCAGTACTTC.

The chain recombines TRBV12-3 or TRBV12-4 with TRBJ2-3; D uncertain. The CDR3 is 15 residues long. V was pared by 7 bases and J by 2 bases, with 16 bases between. In DNA, the CDR3 is TGTGCCAGCACCCCGGCCCTTGGAACCACAGATACGCAGTATTTT. Its protein is CASTPALGTTDTQYF.

At least ten counts were recorded for this clonotype. This chain connects TRBV5-1 to TRBJ2-3; TRBD2 matches at 12 bases. The CDR3 totals 18 residues. J lost 1 base, V lost 0 bases, and 6 bases had no gene match. CDR1 SGHRS and CDR2 YFSETQ come from the germline V gene. In DNA form, the CDR3 reads TGCGCCAGCAGCTTGGCCCCTAGCGGGGGGGCCGGCACAGATACGCAGTATTTT. Amino acids: CASSLAPSGGAGTDTQYF.

In its sample, this clonotype was seen a few times. V is TRBV6-5 and J is TRBJ2-7, with D unclear. Germline CDR1 is MNHEY and CDR2 is SVGAGI. The CDR3 is made up of 15 amino acids. V was clipped by 3 bases and J by 4 bases, with 16 bases between them. CDR3 sequence reads: CASSYGLKGSYEQYF. DNA for the CDR3: TGTGCCAGCAGTTATGGCTTAAAGGGATCGTACGAGCAGTACTTC.